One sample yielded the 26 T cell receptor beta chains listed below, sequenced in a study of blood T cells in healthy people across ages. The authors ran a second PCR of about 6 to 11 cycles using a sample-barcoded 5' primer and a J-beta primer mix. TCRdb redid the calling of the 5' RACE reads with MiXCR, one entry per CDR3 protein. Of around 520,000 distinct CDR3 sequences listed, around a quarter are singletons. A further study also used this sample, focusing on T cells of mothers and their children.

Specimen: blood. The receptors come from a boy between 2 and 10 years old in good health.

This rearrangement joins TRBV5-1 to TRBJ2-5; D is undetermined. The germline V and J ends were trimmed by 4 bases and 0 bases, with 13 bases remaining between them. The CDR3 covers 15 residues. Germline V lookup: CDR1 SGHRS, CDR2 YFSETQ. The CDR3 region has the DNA TGCGCCAGCAGCACGACCTTCTACAACCAAGAGACCCAGTACTTC. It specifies CASSTTFYNQETQYF.

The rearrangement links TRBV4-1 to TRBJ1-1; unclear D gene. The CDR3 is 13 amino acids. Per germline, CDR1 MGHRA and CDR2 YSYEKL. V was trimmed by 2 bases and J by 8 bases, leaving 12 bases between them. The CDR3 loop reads CASSQIGREEAFF. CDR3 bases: TGCGCCAGCAGCCAAATTGGGAGGGAAGAAGCTTTCTTT.

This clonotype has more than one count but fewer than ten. The CDR3 spells CSGSGTGNEKLFF. In nucleotides, the CDR3 is TGCAGCGGATCCGGGACAGGGAATGAAAAACTGTTTTTT. This sequence joins TRBV29-1 and TRBJ1-4; 9 nucleotides match TRBD1. Germline V gene lookup returns CDR1 SQVTM and CDR2 ANQGSEA. V trimming: 7 bases; J trimming: 5 bases; junction bases outside the gene matches: 5. The CDR3 runs to 13 residues. The full variable domain, with the rest looked up from reference TRBV29-1 and TRBJ1-4, is SAVISQKPSRDICQRGTSLTIQCQVDSQVTMMFWYRQQPGQSLTLIATANQGSEATYESGFVIDKFPISRPNLTFSTLTVSNMSPEDSSIYLCSGSGTGNEKLFFGSGTQLSVL.

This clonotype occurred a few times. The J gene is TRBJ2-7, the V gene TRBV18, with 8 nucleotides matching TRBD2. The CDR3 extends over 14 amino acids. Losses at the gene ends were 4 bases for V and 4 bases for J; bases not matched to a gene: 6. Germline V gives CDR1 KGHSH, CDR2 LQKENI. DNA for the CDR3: TGTGCCAGCTCACTACGGGGGGGGCGGTACGAGCAGTACTTC. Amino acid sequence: CASSLRGGRYEQYF.

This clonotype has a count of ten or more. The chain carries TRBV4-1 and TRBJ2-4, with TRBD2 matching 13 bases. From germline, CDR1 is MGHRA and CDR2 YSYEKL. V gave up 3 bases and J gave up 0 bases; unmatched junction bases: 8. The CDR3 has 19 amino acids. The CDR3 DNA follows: TGCGCCAGCAGCCAGGAGACTAGCGGGGGGTTTTTAGCCAAAAACATTCAGTACTTC. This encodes CASSQETSGGFLAKNIQYF.

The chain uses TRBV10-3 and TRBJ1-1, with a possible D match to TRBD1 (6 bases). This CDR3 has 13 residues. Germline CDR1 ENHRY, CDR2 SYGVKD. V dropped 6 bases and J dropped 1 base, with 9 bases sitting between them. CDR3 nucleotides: TGTGCCATCAGGAGACAGGCGAACACTGAAGCTTTCTTT. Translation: CAIRRQANTEAFF.

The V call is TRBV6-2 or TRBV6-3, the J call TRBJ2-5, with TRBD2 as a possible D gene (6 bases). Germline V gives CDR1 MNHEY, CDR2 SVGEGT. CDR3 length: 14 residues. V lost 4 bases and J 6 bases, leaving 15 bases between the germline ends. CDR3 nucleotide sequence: TGTGCCAGCAGTTTCCCCCAGGAGGGGCAGACCCAGTACTTC. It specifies CASSFPQEGQTQYF.

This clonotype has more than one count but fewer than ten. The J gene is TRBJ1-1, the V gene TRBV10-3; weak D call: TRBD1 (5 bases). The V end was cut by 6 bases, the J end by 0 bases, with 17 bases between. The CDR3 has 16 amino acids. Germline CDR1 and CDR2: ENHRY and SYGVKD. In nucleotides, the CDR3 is TGTGCCATCAGCCCCCACTCGACAGATATGAACACTGAAGCTTTCTTT. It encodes CAISPHSTDMNTEAFF.

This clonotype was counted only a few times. CDR3 sequence reads: CSARDRGGPNEQYF. The CDR3 DNA follows: TGCAGTGCTAGAGATAGGGGGGGCCCTAACGAGCAGTACTTC. The chain couples TRBV20-1 to TRBJ2-7, with D possibly matching TRBD2 (7 bases). Trimming removed 0 bases from V and 5 bases from J, with 14 bases in between. This CDR3 comprises 14 residues. Germline CDR1 and CDR2: DFQATT and SNEGSKA (reference sequence).

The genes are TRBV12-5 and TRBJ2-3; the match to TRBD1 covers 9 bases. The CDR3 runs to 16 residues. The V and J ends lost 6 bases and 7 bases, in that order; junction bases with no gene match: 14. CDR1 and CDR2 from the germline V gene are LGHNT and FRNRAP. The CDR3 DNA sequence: TGTGCTAGTGGGTTGCCCCGGGACAGGGAAGGGAATACGCAGTATTTT. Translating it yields CASGLPRDREGNTQYF. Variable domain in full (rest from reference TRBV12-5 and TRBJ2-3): DARVTQTPRHKVTEMGQEVTMRCQPILGHNTVFWYRQTMMQGLELLAYFRNRAPLDDSGMPKDRFSAEMPDATLATLKIQPSEPRDSAVYFCASGLPRDREGNTQYFGPGTRLTVL.

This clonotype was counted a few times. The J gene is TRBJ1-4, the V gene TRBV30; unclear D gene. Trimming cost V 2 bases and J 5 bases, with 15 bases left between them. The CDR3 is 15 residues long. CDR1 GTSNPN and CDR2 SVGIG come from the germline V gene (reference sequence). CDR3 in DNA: TGTGCCTGGAGTAGGGCGGGCACGGTGAATGAAAAACTGTTTTTT. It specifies CAWSRAGTVNEKLFF.

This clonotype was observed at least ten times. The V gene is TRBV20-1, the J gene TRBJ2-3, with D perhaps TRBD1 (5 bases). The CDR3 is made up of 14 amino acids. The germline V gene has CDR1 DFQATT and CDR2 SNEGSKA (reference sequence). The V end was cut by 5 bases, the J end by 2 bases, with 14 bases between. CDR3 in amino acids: CSAPDTRSTDTQYF. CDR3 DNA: TGCAGTGCTCCGGACACCAGGTCCACAGATACGCAGTATTTT.

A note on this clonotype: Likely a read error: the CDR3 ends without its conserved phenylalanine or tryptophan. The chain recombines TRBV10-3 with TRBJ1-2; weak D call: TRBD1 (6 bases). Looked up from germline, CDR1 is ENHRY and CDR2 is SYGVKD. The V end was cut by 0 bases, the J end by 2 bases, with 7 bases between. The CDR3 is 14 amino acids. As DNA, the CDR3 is TGTGCCATCAGTGAGTCGGGACACAACTATGGCTACACCCTC. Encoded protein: CAISESGHNYGYTL.

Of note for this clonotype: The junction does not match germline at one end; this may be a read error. CDR3 protein: CASSYVFGGGITDTQYF. Written as DNA, the CDR3 is TGTGCTAGCAGTTACGTGTTTGGCGGGGGAATCACAGATACGCAGTATTTT. The V and J genes are TRBV7-7 and TRBJ2-3; the match to TRBD2 covers 7 bases. In germline, CDR1 is SSHAT, CDR2 FNYEAQ (reference sequence). The CDR3 has 17 amino acids. Full variable domain (remainder filled in from reference TRBV7-7 and TRBJ2-3): GAGVSQSPRYKVTKRGQDVTLRCDPISSHATLYWYQQALGQGPEFLTYFNYEAQPDKSGLPSDRFSAERPEGSISTLTIQRTEQRDSAMYRCASSYVFGGGITDTQYFGPGTRLTVL.

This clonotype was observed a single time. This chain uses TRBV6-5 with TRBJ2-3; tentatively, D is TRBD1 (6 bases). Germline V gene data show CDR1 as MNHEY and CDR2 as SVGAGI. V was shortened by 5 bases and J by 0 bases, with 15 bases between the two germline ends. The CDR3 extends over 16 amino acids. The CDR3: CASSLQGQPSTDTQYF. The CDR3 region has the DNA TGTGCCAGCAGTCTACAGGGACAACCTAGCACAGATACGCAGTATTTT.

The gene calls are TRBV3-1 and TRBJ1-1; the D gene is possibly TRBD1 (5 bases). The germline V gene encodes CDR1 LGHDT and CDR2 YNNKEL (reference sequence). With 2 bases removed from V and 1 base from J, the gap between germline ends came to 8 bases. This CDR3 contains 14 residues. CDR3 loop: CASSQRQPNTEAFF. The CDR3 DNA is TGTGCCAGCAGCCAACGACAGCCGAACACTGAAGCTTTCTTT. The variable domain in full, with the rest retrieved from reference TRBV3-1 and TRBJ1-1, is DTAVSQTPKYLVTQMGNDKSIKCEQNLGHDTMYWYKQDSKKFLKIMFSYNNKELIINETVPNRFSPKSPDKAHLNLHINSLELGDSAVYFCASSQRQPNTEAFFGQGTRLTVV.

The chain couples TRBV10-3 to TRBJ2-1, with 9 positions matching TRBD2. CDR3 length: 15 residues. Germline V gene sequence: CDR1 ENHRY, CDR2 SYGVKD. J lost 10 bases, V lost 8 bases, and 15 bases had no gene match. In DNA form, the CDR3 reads TGTGCCATCGGCAATAAGCGGGGGGCACTCGAGGAGCAGTTCTTC. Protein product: CAIGNKRGALEEQFF.

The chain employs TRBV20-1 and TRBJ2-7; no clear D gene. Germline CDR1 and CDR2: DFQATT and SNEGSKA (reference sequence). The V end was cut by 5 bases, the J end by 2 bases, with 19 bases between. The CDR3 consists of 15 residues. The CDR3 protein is CSAQRKGKGPYEQYF. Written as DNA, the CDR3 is TGCAGTGCTCAGAGGAAGGGAAAAGGTCCCTACGAGCAGTACTTC.

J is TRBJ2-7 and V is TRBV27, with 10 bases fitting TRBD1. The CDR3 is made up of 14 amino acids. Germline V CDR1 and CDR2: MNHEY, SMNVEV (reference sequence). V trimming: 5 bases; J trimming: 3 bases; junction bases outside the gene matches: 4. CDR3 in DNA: TGTGCCAGCAGTGGGACAGGGGTCTACTACGAGCAGTACTTC. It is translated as CASSGTGVYYEQYF.

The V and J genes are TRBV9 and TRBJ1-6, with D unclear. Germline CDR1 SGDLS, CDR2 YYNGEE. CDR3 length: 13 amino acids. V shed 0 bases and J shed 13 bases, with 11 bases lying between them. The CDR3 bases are TGTGCCAGCAGCGTAGGTGGGGAGTCCCCCCTCCACTTT. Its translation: CASSVGGESPLHF.

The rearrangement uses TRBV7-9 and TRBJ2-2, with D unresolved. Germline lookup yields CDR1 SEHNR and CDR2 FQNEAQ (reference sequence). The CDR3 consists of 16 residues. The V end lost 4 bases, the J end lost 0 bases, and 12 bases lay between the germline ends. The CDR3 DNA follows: TGTGCCAGCAGCTCCCCTGAGAACGCGAACACCGGGGAGCTGTTTTTT. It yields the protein CASSSPENANTGELFF.

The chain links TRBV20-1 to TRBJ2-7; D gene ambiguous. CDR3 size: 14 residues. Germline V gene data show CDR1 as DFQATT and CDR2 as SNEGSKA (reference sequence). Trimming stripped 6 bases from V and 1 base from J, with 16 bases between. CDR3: CSAHLGPTSYEQYF. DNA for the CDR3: TGCAGTGCCCACCTGGGCCCGACTTCCTACGAGCAGTACTTC.

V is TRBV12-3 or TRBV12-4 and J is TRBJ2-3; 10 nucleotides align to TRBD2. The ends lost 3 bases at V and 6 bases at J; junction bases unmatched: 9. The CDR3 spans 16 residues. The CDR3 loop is CASSFLVAGGADTQYF. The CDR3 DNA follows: TGTGCCAGCAGTTTTTTGGTAGCGGGAGGTGCGGATACGCAGTATTTT.

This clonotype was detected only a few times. In DNA form, the CDR3 reads TGTGCCAGCAGCATGAGGACTAGCGGGGGGCGAGAGACCCAGTACTTC. This translates into CASSMRTSGGRETQYF. The V gene is TRBV7-9, the J gene TRBJ2-5; TRBD2 matches 14 bases. CDR1 and CDR2 (germline): SEHNR, FQNEAQ (reference sequence). The CDR3 is made up of 16 amino acids. With V trimmed by 5 bases and J by 4 bases, 6 bases remained unmatched.

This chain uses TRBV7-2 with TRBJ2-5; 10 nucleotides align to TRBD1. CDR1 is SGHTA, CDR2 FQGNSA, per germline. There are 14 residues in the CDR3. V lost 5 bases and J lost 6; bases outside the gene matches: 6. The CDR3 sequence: CASSAPGQGKTQYF. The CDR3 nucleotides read TGTGCCAGCAGCGCTCCGGGACAGGGGAAGACCCAGTACTTC.

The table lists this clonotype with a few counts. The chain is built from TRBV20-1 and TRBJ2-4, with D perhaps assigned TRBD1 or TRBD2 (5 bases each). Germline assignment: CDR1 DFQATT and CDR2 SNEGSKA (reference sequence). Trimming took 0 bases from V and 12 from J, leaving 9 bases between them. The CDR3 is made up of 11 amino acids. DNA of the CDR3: TGCAGTGCTAGAGAAGGGGAGTATCAGTACTTC. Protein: CSAREGEYQYF.